Detailed here is one TCR beta chain. Its antigen remains unidentified. Method: immunoSEQ multiplex PCR; TCRdb's copy keeps in-frame clones and lacks some. The profile shows under 200,000 clones, approximately 94% of them singletons. This sample is drawn from a study of T cell responses to AZD1222 COVID-19 vaccine. Findings of the study overall: Baseline antibody screening turned up just a handful of seropositive AZD1222 recipients.

CDR1 SQVTM and CDR2 ANQGSEA come from the germline V gene. The ends were cut back, 4 bases at V and 4 bases at J, with 10 bases in the middle. This CDR3 is 12 amino acids long. The sequence was collected from an adult in good health. J is TRBJ1-2 and V is TRBV29-1; D may be TRBD1 (6 bases). The sequencing used peripheral blood, collected on day 0 of AZD1222 vaccination. The CDR3 protein is CSVVAGAYGYTF. CDR3 nucleotides: TGCAGCGTTGTAGCAGGGGCCTATGGCTACACCTTC.